These T cell receptor beta chains were read from a single sample in a study of cytomegalovirus exposure and HLA in healthy donors. Here immunoSEQ multiplex PCR was the method, and the copy in TCRdb shows in-frame clones only, minus some. The data contain 100,000 or so clones, around 85% of them singletons. Sequencing input: PBMCs. The receptors stem from a young man in good health and CMV-seronegative. CDR3s include the opening cysteine and the closing phenylalanine or tryptophan. Each record gives: CDR3 DNA, CDR3 protein, clone size, V gene, J gene, D gene. The D gene is left open where the match is weak. Rows may omit the clone size; those that give it use once, few, many or a size class.

TGTGCCAGCAGTTACACAGGGGTTGGGAGGTACGAGCAGTACTTC	CASSYTGVGRYEQYF	few	TRBV6-5	TRBJ2-7	NA
TGTGCCAGCAGTTTGCCCCGGTCCTACGAGCAGTACTTC	CASSLPRSYEQYF	NA	TRBV28	TRBJ2-7	NA
TGCGCCAGCAGCCAAGATGCCGTTAGCGGGGGGTTTAATGAGCAGTTCTTC	CASSQDAVSGGFNEQFF	NA	TRBV4-1	TRBJ2-1	TRBD2
TGTGCCAGCAGCAATAACAGGGTTGGAGCCGGGGAGCTGTTTTTT	CASSNNRVGAGELFF	NA	TRBV7-9	TRBJ2-2	NA
TGTGCCAGCAGTTCCTTGGGACAGCAATTTAATTCACCCCTCCACTTT	CASSSLGQQFNSPLHF	NA	TRBV5-6	TRBJ1-6	TRBD1
TGTGCCAGCAGTAGTAAGACAGGGGGCGCGATCTTAGGCTACACCTTC	CASSSKTGGAILGYTF	NA	TRBV7-9	TRBJ1-2	TRBD1
TGTGCCACCTCGGGACAAGGAGCCTCTGGGGCCAACGTCCTGACTTTC	CATSGQGASGANVLTF	NA	TRBV15	TRBJ2-6	NA
TGTGCCAGCAGTAAACGACAGGGCCTTAATTCACCCCTCCACTTT	CASSKRQGLNSPLHF	NA	TRBV27	TRBJ1-6	TRBD1
TGCAGCGTTACTAGGGCTAGCGGGAGTGCTGGGACCCAGTACTTC	CSVTRASGSAGTQYF	NA	TRBV29-1	TRBJ2-5	TRBD2
TGCGCCAGCAGCCCTCTGTGGACAGATAGCAATCAGCCCCAGCATTTT	CASSPLWTDSNQPQHF	NA	TRBV4-3	TRBJ1-5	NA
TGTGCCAGCAGCTTAAACGCAGGGGGAGAGACCCAGTACTTC	CASSLNAGGETQYF	NA	TRBV7-3	TRBJ2-5	TRBD1
TGTGCATCGAGGGGGGGGAATTATTCACCCCTCCACTTT	CASRGGNYSPLHF	NA	TRBV6-1	TRBJ1-6	NA
TGTGCCAGCAGCTTGTCCCAGGGAAACGAGCAGTACTTC	CASSLSQGNEQYF	NA	TRBV7-3	TRBJ2-7	NA
TGTGCCAGCAGTTTGAGCCCCGACAGTTCCTACGAGCAGTACTTC	CASSLSPDSSYEQYF	NA	TRBV27	TRBJ2-7	NA
TGTGCCAGCAGCTTAACGGGAGATAATTCACCCCTCCACTTT	CASSLTGDNSPLHF	NA	TRBV7-9	TRBJ1-6	NA
TGTGCCAGCAGCTTAGCTACAGGTTCCTACGAGCAGTACTTC	CASSLATGSYEQYF	once	TRBV7-3	TRBJ2-7	NA
TGTGCCTGGAGTAGGCTGGCGGGAGAATGTTACTTC	CAWSRLAGECYF	once	TRBV30	TRBJ2-5	TRBD2
TGTGCCAGCAGCGTAGGGGTCCAGACAGGGATGAACACTGAAGCTTTCTTT	CASSVGVQTGMNTEAFF	NA	TRBV9	TRBJ1-1	TRBD1
TGCGCCAGTACCCGACGCGCTAGCGGGGGGGCAGATACGCAGTATTTT	CASTRRASGGADTQYF	NA	TRBV4-1	TRBJ2-3	TRBD2
TGCGCCAGCAGCCAGGGCTTAACTAGCGGGGGGTTAAGGGAGCAGTTCTTC	CASSQGLTSGGLREQFF	NA	TRBV4-1	TRBJ2-1	TRBD2
TGTGCCAGCAGCTTTTCCGGGACAGGGGGTAATAATTCACCCCTCCACTTT	CASSFSGTGGNNSPLHF	NA	TRBV13	TRBJ1-6	TRBD1
TGTGCCAGCAGGATAGGGACAGGGGGCTCTCAGCCCCAGCATTTT	CASRIGTGGSQPQHF	NA	TRBV2	TRBJ1-5	TRBD1
TGTGCCAGTAGCCCTAGACTAGAATGGGATACGCAGTATTTT	CASSPRLEWDTQYF	NA	TRBV19	TRBJ2-3	NA
TGTGCCAGCAGCGTAAGCGGGACAGGGTCCTACGAGCAGTACTTC	CASSVSGTGSYEQYF	NA	TRBV9	TRBJ2-7	TRBD1
TGTGCCAGCAGTGTCGGAGATTCACCCCTCCACTTT	CASSVGDSPLHF	few	TRBV6-5	TRBJ1-6	NA
TGTGCCAGCAGCTTAACTCTAGCGGGGCTGTACCAAGAGACCCAGTACTTC	CASSLTLAGLYQETQYF	once	TRBV7-2	TRBJ2-5	TRBD2
TGCAGCGTTGGGGGGGCCGGGACAGGGGGCACGGGCTACACCTTC	CSVGGAGTGGTGYTF	NA	TRBV29-1	TRBJ1-2	TRBD1
TGTGCCAGCAGTTACGGCTTAATGAACACTGAAGCTTTCTTT	CASSYGLMNTEAFF	NA	TRBV6-5	TRBJ1-1	NA
TGTGCCAGCAGCCACCGGGACAGGGTCGAGGAATGGAGCTCCTACGAGCAGTACTTC	CASSHRDRVEEWSSYEQYF	NA	TRBV2	TRBJ2-7	TRBD1
TGTGCCAGCAGCTTAGTGCTAGCGGGAGCAAGGGGGGCACAAGAGACCCAGTACTTC	CASSLVLAGARGAQETQYF	NA	TRBV7-8	TRBJ2-5	TRBD2
TGTGCCAGCAGCAAACAGGGTTATGGCTACACCTTC	CASSKQGYGYTF	NA	TRBV27	TRBJ1-2	NA
TGTGCCAGCAGCCGGAACAGGGTTGGCAATCAGCCCCAGCATTTT	CASSRNRVGNQPQHF	few	TRBV7-8	TRBJ1-5	NA
TGTGCCAGCAGTGAACGTCGGGTGGTTCGTGATACGCAGTATTTT	CASSERRVVRDTQYF	NA	TRBV6-1	TRBJ2-3	NA
TGTGCCAGCAGCCCCTCACAGGCAAACTATGGCTACACCTTC	CASSPSQANYGYTF	NA	TRBV7-2	TRBJ1-2	NA
TGTGCCAGCTCAGCGGGGGCTAGCAATCAGCCCCAGCATTTT	CASSAGASNQPQHF	NA	TRBV18	TRBJ1-5	NA
TGTGCCAGCAGCCTCGGACAGGGCAATCAGCCCCAGCATTTT	CASSLGQGNQPQHF	NA	TRBV4-2	TRBJ1-5	TRBD1
TGTGCCAGCAGCCATCAGCGGGGACCGAACACCGGGGAGCTGTTTTTT	CASSHQRGPNTGELFF	NA	TRBV4-2	TRBJ2-2	TRBD2
TGCGCCAGCAGCTTGGTACCAGAGGATTCACCCCTCCACTTT	CASSLVPEDSPLHF	NA	TRBV5-1	TRBJ1-6	NA
TGTGCCAGCAGCTTACGAGGTGGGGGGAGGCAGTATTTT	CASSLRGGGRQYF	NA	TRBV5-4	TRBJ2-3	NA
TGTGCCAGCAGTTTTGGCCCGCAGGGAACCTACGAGCAGTACTTC	CASSFGPQGTYEQYF	NA	TRBV27	TRBJ2-7	NA